This TCR beta chain was recorded in a study of shared clonotypes between healthy human individuals. This CDR3 has 18 residues. Trimming left V 0 bases short and J 4 bases short, with 19 bases between. The germline V gene has CDR1 SGHVS and CDR2 FNYEAQ. Libraries were prepared by immunoSEQ multiplex PCR; TCRdb keeps only in-frame clonotypes and omits some of them. The sample holds about 2.3 million clones; roughly 92% are singletons and the top ten take approximately 0.41%. The chain recombines TRBV7-6 with TRBJ1-5; D may be TRBD1 (5 bases). What was sequenced was naive CD4+ T cells from PBMCs. Subset indicated: CD45RA+ positively selected. This TCR came from a man aged 18 to 29 in good health. Some clones in this sample may be carry-over from other donors' samples. CDR3 loop: CASSLAGTWPYRNQPQHF. CDR3 sequence (DNA): TGTGCCAGCAGCTTAGCGGGTACGTGGCCATACAGGAATCAGCCCCAGCATTTT.